This T cell receptor beta chain comes out of a study of T cells in Graves' hyperthyroidism and ophthalmopathy. Study information: Peripheral blood specimens were obtained at initial diagnosis, prior to any treatment.

This clonotype appeared many times. Per germline, CDR1 SGHAT and CDR2 FQNNGV. The V and J ends lost 4 bases and 7 bases respectively, with 13 bases between them. The CDR3 consists of 13 residues. RNA transcripts were the template for amplifying TCR beta CDR3 regions. First-round RT-PCR targeting the TCR CDR3 was performed with the HTBI primer set. TCRdb used MiXCR to reprocess the multiplex PCR reads, holding one entry per CDR3 protein. Of some 440,000 distinct CDR3 sequences listed, around 16% are singletons. Those with hyperthyroidism were 18 to 65 years old, newly diagnosed, and ill for under 2 months.

The clonotype comes from a woman aged 18 to 35 with Graves' hyperthyroidism. Sequenced input: blood. The chain has TRBV11-2 and TRBJ1-2; D possibly corresponds to TRBD1 (5 bases). CDR3 sequence (DNA): TGTGCCAGCAGCTGGGGACCGAACGGTGGCTACACCTTC. Protein sequence: CASSWGPNGGYTF.